Listed below are T cell receptor beta chains from one sample, sequenced in a study of shared clonotypes between healthy human individuals. Sequenced by immunoSEQ multiplex PCR; TCRdb stores in-frame clones only, minus some. The sample lists over a million clones; approximately 96% were seen once. Material for sequencing was naive CD4+ T cells sorted from blood. The receptors originated from a young man in good health. Both conserved end residues are part of each CDR3. D genes are given only for firm matches.

J gene: TRBJ2-2; V gene: TRBV5-1; D gene: .; CDR3 DNA: TGCGCCAGCAGCTTCGCCCTCGGGGAGCTGTTTTTT; CDR3 protein: CASSFALGELFF
J gene: TRBJ2-2; V gene: TRBV7-8; D gene: TRBD2; CDR3 DNA: TGTGCCAGCAGCCTGCTGACTAGCGGGAGGTACACCGGGGAGCTGTTTTTT; CDR3 protein: CASSLLTSGRYTGELFF
J gene: TRBJ1-2; V gene: TRBV28; D gene: .; CDR3 DNA: TGTGCCAGCAGTTTATTGGGGGTGCCCGGCTACACCTTC; CDR3 protein: CASSLLGVPGYTF
J gene: TRBJ1-1; V gene: TRBV6-6; D gene: .; CDR3 DNA: TGTGCCAGCAAGATCAGGGGGAACACTGAAGCTTTCTTT; CDR3 protein: CASKIRGNTEAFF
J gene: TRBJ2-3; V gene: TRBV2; D gene: .; CDR3 DNA: TGTGCCAGCAGTGTGCGAACAGATACGCAGTATTTT; CDR3 protein: CASSVRTDTQYF
J gene: TRBJ1-1; V gene: TRBV2; D gene: .; CDR3 DNA: TGTGCCAGCAGTGTCGGGACTGAAGCTTTCTTT; CDR3 protein: CASSVGTEAFF
J gene: TRBJ2-5; V gene: TRBV5-6; D gene: TRBD2; CDR3 DNA: TGTGCCAGCAGCCGGACTAGCGGTAGTCAGGCCCAGTACTTC; CDR3 protein: CASSRTSGSQAQYF
J gene: TRBJ1-1; V gene: TRBV20-1; D gene: .; CDR3 DNA: TGCAGTGCTAGAGTTCCCACTGAAGCTTTCTTT; CDR3 protein: CSARVPTEAFF
J gene: TRBJ1-2; V gene: TRBV5-1; D gene: TRBD1; CDR3 DNA: TGCGCCAGCCAAGGAGGGGGCGGCTATGGCTACACCTTC; CDR3 protein: CASQGGGGYGYTF
J gene: TRBJ2-2; V gene: TRBV29-1; D gene: TRBD1; CDR3 DNA: TGCAGCGTCCGGACAGGGGGCTACACCGGGGAGCTGTTTTTT; CDR3 protein: CSVRTGGYTGELFF